Listed below are T cell receptor beta chains from one sample, sequenced in a study of technical replicates of blood from a handful of donors. Clones were read by immunoSEQ multiplex PCR, and TCRdb kept only the in-frame ones, dropping some. The repertoire consists of tens of thousands of clones, with roughly 92% occurring once and the leading ten covering approximately 0.34%. Sequencing was done on a sample of T cells isolated from PBMCs. These receptors were taken from a human donor in good health. Both conserved end residues are part of each CDR3. Fields, in order: V gene, clone size, D gene, J gene, CDR3 length, CDR3 DNA, CDR3 protein. The D gene is left open where the match is weak. Clone size appears in some rows only: once, few, many, or a class for an expanded clone.

TRBV7-2	.	.	TRBJ2-1	17	TGTGCCAGCAGCTTAGACGGACAGTCCTTCTCCTACAATGAGCAGTTCTTC	CASSLDGQSFSYNEQFF
TRBV7-6	once	.	TRBJ2-3	13	TGTGCCAGCAGCTTAGTGCGGGCTGATACGCAGTATTTT	CASSLVRADTQYF
TRBV10-1	.	TRBD1	TRBJ2-5	14	TGCGCCAGCAGTGAGGGACAGGGGATGGAGACCCAGTACTTC	CASSEGQGMETQYF
TRBV6-5	.	.	TRBJ2-5	16	TGTGCCAGCAGTTACGGGGGAGAGATACGGGAGGAGACCCAGTACTTC	CASSYGGEIREETQYF
TRBV2	.	TRBD1	TRBJ1-1	15	TGTGCCAGCACCGGACAGGGGGGTTGGGACACTGAAGCTTTCTTT	CASTGQGGWDTEAFF
TRBV25-1	.	TRBD2	TRBJ2-7	15	TGTGCCAGCAGTGAATTCACTAGCGGATCCTACGAGCAGTACTTC	CASSEFTSGSYEQYF
TRBV19	.	.	TRBJ2-5	15	TGTGCCAGTAGTATCGTTCTAGGAACTCAAGAGACCCAGTACTTC	CASSIVLGTQETQYF
TRBV27	.	TRBD1	TRBJ1-4	14	TGTGCCAGCAGTAACAGGGGTGGGGATGAAAAACTGTTTTTT	CASSNRGGDEKLFF
TRBV15	.	TRBD1	TRBJ1-1	14	TGTGCCACCAGCAGAGAAGGGGGCGGTACTGAAGCTTTCTTT	CATSREGGGTEAFF
TRBV10-2	.	TRBD2	TRBJ2-7	15	TGCGCCACCAGATCCGGACTAGCGGGAGTCTACGAGCAGTACTTC	CATRSGLAGVYEQYF
TRBV16	.	TRBD1	TRBJ1-1	14	TGTGCCAGCAGCCAAACAGGGGGGAATTCGAAGGCTTTCTTT	CASSQTGGNSKAFF
TRBV11-3	.	.	TRBJ1-1	13	TGTGCCAGCAGCTTATATATGAACACTGAAGCTTTCTTT	CASSLYMNTEAFF
TRBV10-3	.	.	TRBJ2-7	14	TGTGCCATTCAAGATCCCGACAGGTTTAACGAGCAGTACTTC	CAIQDPDRFNEQYF
TRBV5-1	.	TRBD2	TRBJ2-7	20	TGCGCCAGCAGCTCTGATGGTCTAGCGGGAGGGCCTTTTGGGACCTACGAGCAGTACTTC	CASSSDGLAGGPFGTYEQYF
TRBV2	.	.	TRBJ2-2	14	TGTGCCAGCAGGAAAACTAGCAGTACCGGGGAGCTGTTTTTT	CASRKTSSTGELFF
TRBV5-6	once	.	TRBJ1-2	15	TGTGCCAGCAGCGCGACCCTGGACATGGCAGTCTCCTACACCTTC	CASSATLDMAVSYTF
TRBV9	once	.	TRBJ1-2	14	TGTGCCAGCAGCGACGTGGGAGCCAACTATGGCTACACCTTC	CASSDVGANYGYTF
TRBV4-1	.	TRBD2	TRBJ2-2	17	TGCGCCAGCAGCCATAAACGGGGGGGTTTGTGGACCGGGGAGCTGTTTTTT	CASSHKRGGLWTGELFF
TRBV19	.	TRBD1	TRBJ1-2	13	TGTGCCAGCAGGGACAGCGATAAGTATGGCTACACCTTC	CASRDSDKYGYTF
TRBV19	.	TRBD1	TRBJ1-5	14	TGTGCCAGTACCCCGGGACAGGGGGCCCAGCCCCAGCATTTT	CASTPGQGAQPQHF
TRBV15	.	.	TRBJ2-3	17	TGTGCCACCAGCTCCTTCCACCCGCGGCTATTCACAGATACGCAGTATTTT	CATSSFHPRLFTDTQYF
TRBV27	.	TRBD2	TRBJ2-5	13	TGTGCCAGCAGTTGGACTAGCGGAGAGACCCAGTACTTC	CASSWTSGETQYF
TRBV4-2	.	.	TRBJ1-3	15	TGTGCCAGCAGCCCCTCCCCCGCGTCTGGAAACACCATATATTTT	CASSPSPASGNTIYF
TRBV9	few	.	TRBJ1-1	14	TGTGCCAGCAGCCCCTTCGACACACGCACTGAAGCTTTCTTT	CASSPFDTRTEAFF
TRBV11-1	.	TRBD2	TRBJ2-7	15	TGTGCCAGCAGGCCTCTAGCGGGAGGGCCCCACGAGCAGTACTTC	CASRPLAGGPHEQYF
TRBV5-1	.	TRBD2	TRBJ2-1	16	TGCGCCAGCAGATTGACTAGCGGGGGCTCCTACAATGAGCAGTTCTTC	CASRLTSGGSYNEQFF
TRBV7-6	.	.	TRBJ1-4	14	TGTGCCAGCAGCGCTAACCCAACTAATGAAAAACTGTTTTTT	CASSANPTNEKLFF
TRBV2	.	TRBD1	TRBJ2-5	15	TGTGCCAGCAGTATCAAAGGACAGGGGCCCCAGACCCAGTACTTC	CASSIKGQGPQTQYF
TRBV2	.	TRBD2	TRBJ2-5	15	TGTGCGATTCACGAATCCCCTAGCGGTCAGGAGACCCAGTACTTC	CAIHESPSGQETQYF
TRBV28	few	.	TRBJ1-5	16	TGTGCCAGCAGTCCCGGGGGGTCGAGTGGCAATCAGCCCCAGCATTTT	CASSPGGSSGNQPQHF
TRBV27	.	.	TRBJ2-2	13	TGTGCCAGCACCAGAGGAGGAGTAGGGGAGCTGTTTTTT	CASTRGGVGELFF
TRBV2	once	TRBD2	TRBJ2-1	15	TGTGCCAGGGGTGGGACTAGCGGGACAAGGAATGAGCAGTTCTTC	CARGGTSGTRNEQFF
TRBV4-1	.	.	TRBJ1-4	13	TGCGCCAGCAGCCGCCTTACGGGGGAAAAACTGTTTTTT	CASSRLTGEKLFF
TRBV7-6	.	.	TRBJ2-1	16	TGTGCCAGCAGCCCAAGAGGGGGATACGTATTGAATGAGCAGTTCTTC	CASSPRGGYVLNEQFF
TRBV6-4	.	TRBD1	TRBJ1-1	13	TGTGCCAGCAGTAGGACAGGGAACACTGAAGCTTTCTTT	CASSRTGNTEAFF
TRBV12-5	once	TRBD2	TRBJ2-7	18	TGTGCTAGTGGTTTGGCTTACCTCGCGGGAGGAATAACCTACGAGCAGTACTTC	CASGLAYLAGGITYEQYF